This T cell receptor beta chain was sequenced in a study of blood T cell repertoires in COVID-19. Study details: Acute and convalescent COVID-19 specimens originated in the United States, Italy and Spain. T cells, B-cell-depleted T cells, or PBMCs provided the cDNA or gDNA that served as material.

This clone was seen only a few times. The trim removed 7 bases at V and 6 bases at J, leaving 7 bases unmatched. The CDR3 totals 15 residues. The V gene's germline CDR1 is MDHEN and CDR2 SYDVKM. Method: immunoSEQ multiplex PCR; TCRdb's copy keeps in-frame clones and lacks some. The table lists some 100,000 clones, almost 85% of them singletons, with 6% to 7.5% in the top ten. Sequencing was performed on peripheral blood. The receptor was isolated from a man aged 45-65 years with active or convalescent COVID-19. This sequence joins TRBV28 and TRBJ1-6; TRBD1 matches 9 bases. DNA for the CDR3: TGTGCCAGCAACAGCGGACAGGGGAGTAATTCACCCCTCCACTTT. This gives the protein CASNSGQGSNSPLHF. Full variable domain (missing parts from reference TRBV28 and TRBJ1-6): DVKVTQSSRYLVKRTGEKVFLECVQDMDHENMFWYRQDPGLGLRLIYFSYDVKMKEKGDIPEGYSVSREKKERFSLILESASTNQTSMYLCASNSGQGSNSPLHFGNGTRLTVT.